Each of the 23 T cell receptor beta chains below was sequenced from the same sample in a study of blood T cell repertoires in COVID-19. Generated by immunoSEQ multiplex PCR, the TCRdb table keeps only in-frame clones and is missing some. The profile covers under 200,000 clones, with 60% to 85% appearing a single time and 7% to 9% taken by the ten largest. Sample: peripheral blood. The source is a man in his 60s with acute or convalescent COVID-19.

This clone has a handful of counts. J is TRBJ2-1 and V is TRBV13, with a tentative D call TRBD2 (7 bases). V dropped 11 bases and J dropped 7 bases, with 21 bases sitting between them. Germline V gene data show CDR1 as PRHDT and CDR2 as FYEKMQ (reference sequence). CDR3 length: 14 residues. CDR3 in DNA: TGTGCCGCCTATCGGGCTGGGAGGGGGAATGAGCAGTTCTTC. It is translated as CAAYRAGRGNEQFF.

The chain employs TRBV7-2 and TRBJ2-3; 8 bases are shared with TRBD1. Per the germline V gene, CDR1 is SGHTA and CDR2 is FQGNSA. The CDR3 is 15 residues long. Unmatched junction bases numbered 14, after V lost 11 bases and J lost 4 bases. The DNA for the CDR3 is TGTGCCCTTTCTCAGGGGGCATACGGCGCAGATACGCAGTATTTT. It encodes CALSQGAYGADTQYF.

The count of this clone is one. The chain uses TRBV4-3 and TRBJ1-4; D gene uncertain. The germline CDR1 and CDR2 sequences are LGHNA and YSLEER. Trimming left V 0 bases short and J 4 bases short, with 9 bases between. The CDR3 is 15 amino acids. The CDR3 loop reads CASSQDDGVNEKLFF. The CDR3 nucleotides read TGCGCCAGCAGCCAAGACGATGGAGTTAATGAAAAACTGTTTTTT.

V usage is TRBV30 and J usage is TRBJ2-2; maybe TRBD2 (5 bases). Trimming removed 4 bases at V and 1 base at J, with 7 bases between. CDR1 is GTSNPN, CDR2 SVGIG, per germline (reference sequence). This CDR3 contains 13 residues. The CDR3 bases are TGTGCCTGGATCGAGGGGAACACCGGGGAGCTGTTTTTT. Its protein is CAWIEGNTGELFF.

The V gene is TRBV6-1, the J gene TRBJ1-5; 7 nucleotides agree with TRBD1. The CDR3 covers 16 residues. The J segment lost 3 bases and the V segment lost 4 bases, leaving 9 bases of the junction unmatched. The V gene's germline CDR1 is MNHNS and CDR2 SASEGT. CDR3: CASSGLSGGPNQPQHF. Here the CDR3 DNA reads TGTGCCAGCAGTGGGTTGTCAGGGGGACCCAATCAGCCCCAGCATTTT.

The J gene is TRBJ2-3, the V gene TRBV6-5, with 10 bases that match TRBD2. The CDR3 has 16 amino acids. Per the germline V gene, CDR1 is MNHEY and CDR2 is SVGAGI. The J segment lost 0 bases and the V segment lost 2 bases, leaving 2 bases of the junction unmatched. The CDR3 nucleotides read TGTGCCAGCAGTTACCCTAGCGGGGGAAGCACAGATACGCAGTATTTT. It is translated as CASSYPSGGSTDTQYF.

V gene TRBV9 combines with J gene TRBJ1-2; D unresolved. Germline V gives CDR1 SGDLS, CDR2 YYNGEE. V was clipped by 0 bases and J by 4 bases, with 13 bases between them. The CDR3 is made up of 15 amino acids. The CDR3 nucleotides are TGTGCCAGCAGCGTAGACTCGAGACAAGGCTATGGCTACACCTTC. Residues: CASSVDSRQGYGYTF.

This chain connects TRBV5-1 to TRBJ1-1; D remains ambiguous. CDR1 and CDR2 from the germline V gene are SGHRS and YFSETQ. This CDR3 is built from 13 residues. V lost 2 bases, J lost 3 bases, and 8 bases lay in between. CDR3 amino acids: CASSLNGDTEAFF. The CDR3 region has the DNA TGCGCCAGCAGCTTAAACGGGGACACTGAAGCTTTCTTT.

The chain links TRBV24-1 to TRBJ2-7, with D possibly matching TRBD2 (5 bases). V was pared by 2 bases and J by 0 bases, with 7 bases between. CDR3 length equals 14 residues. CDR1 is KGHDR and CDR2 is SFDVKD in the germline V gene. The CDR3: CATSDSGDSYEQYF. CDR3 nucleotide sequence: TGTGCCACCAGTGATTCCGGGGACTCCTACGAGCAGTACTTC.

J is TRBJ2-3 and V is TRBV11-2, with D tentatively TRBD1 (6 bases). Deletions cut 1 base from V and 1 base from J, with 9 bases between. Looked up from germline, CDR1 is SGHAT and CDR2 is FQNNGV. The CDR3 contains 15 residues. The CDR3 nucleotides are TGTGCCAGCAGCTTAGGGGGGCGGGGCACAGATACGCAGTATTTT. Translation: CASSLGGRGTDTQYF.

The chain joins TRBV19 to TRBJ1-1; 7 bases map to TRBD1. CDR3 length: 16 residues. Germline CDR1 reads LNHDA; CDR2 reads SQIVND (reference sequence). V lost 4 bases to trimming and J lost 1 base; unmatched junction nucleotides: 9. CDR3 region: CASSRGYRGGNTEAFF. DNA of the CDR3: TGTGCCAGTAGTAGGGGATACAGGGGCGGGAACACTGAAGCTTTCTTT.

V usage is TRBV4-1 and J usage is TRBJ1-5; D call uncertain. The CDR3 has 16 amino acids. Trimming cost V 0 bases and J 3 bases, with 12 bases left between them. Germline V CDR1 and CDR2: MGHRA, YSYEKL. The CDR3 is CASSQDHRGYNQPQHF. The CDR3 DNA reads TGCGCCAGCAGCCAAGATCATCGGGGTTACAATCAGCCCCAGCATTTT.

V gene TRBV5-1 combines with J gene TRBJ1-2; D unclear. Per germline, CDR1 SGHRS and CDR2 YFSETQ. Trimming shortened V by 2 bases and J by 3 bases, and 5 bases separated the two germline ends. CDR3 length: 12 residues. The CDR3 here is CASSLQHYGYTF. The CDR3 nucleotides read TGCGCCAGCAGCTTACAGCACTATGGCTACACCTTC.

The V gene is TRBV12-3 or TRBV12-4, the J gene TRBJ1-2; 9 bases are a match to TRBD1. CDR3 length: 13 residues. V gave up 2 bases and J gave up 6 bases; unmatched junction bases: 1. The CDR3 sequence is CASSLTGGDGYTF. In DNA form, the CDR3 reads TGTGCCAGCAGTTTAACAGGGGGCGATGGCTACACCTTC.

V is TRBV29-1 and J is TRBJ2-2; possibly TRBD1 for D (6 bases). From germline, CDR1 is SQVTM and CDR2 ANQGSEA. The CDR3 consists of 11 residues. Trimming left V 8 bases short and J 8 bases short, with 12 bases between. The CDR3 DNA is TGCAGCTTCAATAGGGGGGGGGAGCTGTTTTTT. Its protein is CSFNRGGELFF.

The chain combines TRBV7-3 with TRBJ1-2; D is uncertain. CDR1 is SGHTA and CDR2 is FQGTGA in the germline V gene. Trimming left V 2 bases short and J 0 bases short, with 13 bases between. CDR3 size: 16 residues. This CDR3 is CASSLSGPEANYGYTF. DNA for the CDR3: TGTGCCAGCAGCTTATCGGGTCCAGAGGCTAACTATGGCTACACCTTC.

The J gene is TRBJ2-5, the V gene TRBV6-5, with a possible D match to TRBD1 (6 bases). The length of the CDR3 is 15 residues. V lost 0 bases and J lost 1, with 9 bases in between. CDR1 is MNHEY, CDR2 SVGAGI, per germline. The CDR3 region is CASSYSGRGQETQYF. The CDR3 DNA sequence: TGTGCCAGCAGTTACTCGGGCAGGGGCCAAGAGACCCAGTACTTC.

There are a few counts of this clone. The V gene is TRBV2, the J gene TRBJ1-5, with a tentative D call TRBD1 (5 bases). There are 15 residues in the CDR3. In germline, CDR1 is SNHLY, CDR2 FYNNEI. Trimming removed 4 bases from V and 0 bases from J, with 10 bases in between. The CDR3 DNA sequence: TGTGCCAGCAGTGGACAGAGTATTAGCAATCAGCCCCAGCATTTT. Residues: CASSGQSISNQPQHF.

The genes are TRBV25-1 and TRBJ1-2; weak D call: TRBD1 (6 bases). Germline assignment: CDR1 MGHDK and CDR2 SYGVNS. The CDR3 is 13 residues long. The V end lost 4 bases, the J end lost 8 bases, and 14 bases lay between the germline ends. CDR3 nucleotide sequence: TGTGCCAGCAGTGTACAGGGTCTGGCCGGCTACACCTTC. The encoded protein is CASSVQGLAGYTF.

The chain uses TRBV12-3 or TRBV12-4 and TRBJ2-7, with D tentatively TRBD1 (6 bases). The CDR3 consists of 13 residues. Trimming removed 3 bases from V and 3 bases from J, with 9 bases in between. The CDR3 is CASSFDRIYEQYF. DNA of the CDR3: TGTGCCAGCAGTTTCGACAGGATCTACGAGCAGTACTTC.

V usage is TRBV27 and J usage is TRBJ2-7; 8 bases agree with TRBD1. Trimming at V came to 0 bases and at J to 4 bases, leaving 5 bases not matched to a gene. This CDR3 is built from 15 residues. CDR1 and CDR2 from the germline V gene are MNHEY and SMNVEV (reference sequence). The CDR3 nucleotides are TGTGCCAGCAGTTTATCGGGACAGGCGCTTTACGAGCAGTACTTC. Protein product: CASSLSGQALYEQYF.

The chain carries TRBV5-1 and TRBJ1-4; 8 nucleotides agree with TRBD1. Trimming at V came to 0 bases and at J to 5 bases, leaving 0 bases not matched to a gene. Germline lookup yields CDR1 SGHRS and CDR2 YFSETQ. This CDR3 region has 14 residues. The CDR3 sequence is CASSLAGGNEKLFF. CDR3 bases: TGCGCCAGCAGCTTGGCAGGGGGCAATGAAAAACTGTTTTTT.

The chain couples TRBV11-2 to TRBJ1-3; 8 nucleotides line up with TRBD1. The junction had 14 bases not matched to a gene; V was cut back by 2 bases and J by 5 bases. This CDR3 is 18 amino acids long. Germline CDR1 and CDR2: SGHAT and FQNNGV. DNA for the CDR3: TGTGCCAGCAGCTTAACTCTTGTCAGGGGGCGTTTCCGAAACACCATATATTTT. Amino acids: CASSLTLVRGRFRNTIYF.